This record concerns one TCR beta chain sequence. Germline assignment: CDR1 SGHNT and CDR2 YYREEE (reference sequence). The CDR3 extends over 13 amino acids. Germline trimming cut 3 bases from V and 6 bases from J; bases unmatched to any gene: 5. The sample is drawn from a study of control samples from healthy donors and cancer patients. Clones were read by immunoSEQ multiplex PCR, and TCRdb kept only the in-frame ones, dropping some. Of 250,000 to 300,000 clones listed, over 70% are singletons. Specimen: PBMCs. The chain has TRBV5-4 and TRBJ1-2; TRBD1 matches 7 bases. The TCR comes from a woman aged 60 to 75 with lung cancer. CDR3 loop: CASSSTGSDGYTF. Here the CDR3 DNA reads TGTGCCAGCAGCTCGACAGGGTCGGATGGCTACACCTTC.